These 20 T cell receptor beta chains originate from one sample sequenced in a study of T cells in Graves' hyperthyroidism and ophthalmopathy. Authors of the study amplified TCR beta CDR3 regions from RNA transcripts. Researchers ran a first-round RT-PCR on the TCR CDR3 using the HTBI primer set. Each CDR3 protein is one row after TCRdb ran MiXCR on the multiplex PCR reads. The repertoire has about 400,000 distinct CDR3 sequences, 15% to 18% of them found once; the top ten carry about 30%. The sample was blood. These receptors originate from a woman in her late teens or twenties with Graves' hyperthyroidism that later progressed to Graves' ophthalmopathy.

Many counts were recorded for this clonotype. The gene calls are TRBV6-1 and TRBJ2-7; D is perhaps TRBD1 (5 bases). The germline gives CDR1 MNHNS, CDR2 SASEGT. The CDR3 contains 19 residues. The V and J ends lost 7 bases and 4 bases respectively, with 32 bases between them. CDR3 residues: CASIPKPRVSDNPDYEQYF. The CDR3 DNA follows: TGTGCCAGCATCCCGAAGCCCAGGGTCAGTGACAACCCGGATTACGAGCAGTACTTC.

This clonotype was counted only a few times. CDR3 nucleotide sequence: TGTGCCAGCAGTCCATTCGCAGACAGGGAAGAGGACAATCAGCCCCAGCATTTT. Amino acids: CASSPFADREEDNQPQHF. This sequence joins TRBV27 and TRBJ1-5; TRBD1 matches at 7 bases. CDR3 size: 18 residues. The V gene's germline CDR1 is MNHEY and CDR2 SMNVEV (reference sequence). V shed 5 bases and J 3 bases; nucleotides not matched to a gene: 16.

There are a few counts of this clonotype. This rearrangement joins TRBV3-1 to TRBJ2-3; D not resolved. CDR3 length: 15 amino acids. Germline V CDR1 and CDR2: LGHDT, YNNKEL (reference sequence). V lost 1 base to trimming and J lost 1 base, with 9 bases between them. CDR3 coding DNA: TGTGCCAGCAGCCAAGGGTGGTCTGGCACAGATACGCAGTATTTT. Its protein is CASSQGWSGTDTQYF.

In its sample, this clonotype was seen many times. The genes are TRBV7-3 and TRBJ2-3; 12 nucleotides align to TRBD1. CDR3 length equals 16 residues. Per the germline V gene, CDR1 is SGHTA and CDR2 is FQGTGA. V was clipped by 3 bases and J by 5 bases; unmatched bases: 6. In nucleotides, the CDR3 is TGTGCCAGCAGCTTGGGGACAGGGGGCAGCCTAGATACGCAGTATTTT. It is translated as CASSLGTGGSLDTQYF.

This clonotype showed up many times. The rearrangement joins TRBV29-1 to TRBJ2-5; possibly TRBD1 for D (5 bases). V was pared by 4 bases and J by 7 bases, with 22 bases between. The V gene's germline CDR1 is SQVTM and CDR2 ANQGSEA. The CDR3 loop spans 15 amino acids. In DNA, the CDR3 is TGCAGCGTTGTCGCGAAGACAGTGGTGTTGGGGACCCAGTACTTC. Protein: CSVVAKTVVLGTQYF.

Only a few counts were recorded for this clonotype. The CDR3 sequence: CSAKGGEGQPQHF. DNA of the CDR3: TGCAGTGCCAAAGGGGGGGAGGGACAGCCCCAGCATTTT. V usage is TRBV20-1 and J usage is TRBJ1-5; D is perhaps TRBD1 (6 bases). Trimming removed 6 bases from V and 7 bases from J, with 16 bases in between. Germline V gene data show CDR1 as DFQATT and CDR2 as SNEGSKA (reference sequence). The CDR3 extends over 13 amino acids.

This clonotype was found a few times. The rearrangement links TRBV7-9 to TRBJ2-1; possibly TRBD2 for D (7 bases). The CDR3 loop spans 12 amino acids. CDR1 and CDR2 (germline): SEHNR, FQNEAQ (reference sequence). The V gene lost 6 bases and the J gene lost 8 bases, with 11 bases spanning the gap. The CDR3 DNA is TGTGCCAGCAGTGGCGGGGGCCATGAGCAGTTCTTC. This encodes CASSGGGHEQFF.

The chain uses TRBV30 and TRBJ2-1; D may be TRBD2 (6 bases). V was shortened by 7 bases and J by 10 bases, with 14 bases between the two germline ends. Looked up from germline, CDR1 is GTSNPN and CDR2 is SVGIG (reference sequence). The CDR3 extends over 11 amino acids. The CDR3 sequence: CAYQGTREQFF. Here the CDR3 DNA reads TGTGCCTATCAAGGGACTCGAGAGCAGTTCTTC.

The V and J genes are TRBV5-6 and TRBJ2-3, with a possible D match to TRBD2 (6 bases). The germline gives CDR1 SGHDT, CDR2 YYEEEE. CDR3 length: 16 amino acids. V lost 0 bases to trimming and J lost 4 bases, with 15 bases between them. This CDR3 reads CASSLARSGAPDTQYF. The CDR3 nucleotides are TGTGCCAGCAGCTTGGCTCGATCGGGAGCGCCAGATACGCAGTATTTT. Drawing the rest from reference TRBV5-6 and TRBJ2-3, the complete variable domain is DAGVTQSPTHLIKTRGQQVTLRCSPKSGHDTVSWYQQALGQGPQFIFQYYEEEERQRGNFPDRFSGHQFPNYSSELNVNALLLGDSALYLCASSLARSGAPDTQYFGPGTRLTVL.

This clonotype was seen repeatedly, ten times or more. The chain is built from TRBV7-8 and TRBJ1-1, with TRBD1 matching over 7 bases. V gave up 5 bases and J gave up 1 base; unmatched junction bases: 13. Germline V gene data show CDR1 as SGHVS and CDR2 as FQNEAQ. There are 17 residues in the CDR3. CDR3 in amino acids: CASSARARGRGNTEAFF. The CDR3 DNA reads as TGTGCCAGCAGCGCGCGGGCAAGGGGGCGAGGGAACACTGAAGCTTTCTTT.

This clonotype was observed at least ten times. This rearrangement joins TRBV11-3 to TRBJ2-1, with D possibly matching TRBD2 (7 bases). The germline gives CDR1 SGHNT, CDR2 YENEEA. The ends were cut back, 1 base at V and 2 bases at J, with 18 bases in the middle. The CDR3 runs to 18 residues. The CDR3 protein is CASSLVGGASGTYNEQFF. The CDR3 region has the DNA TGTGCCAGCAGCTTAGTAGGGGGGGCTAGCGGCACCTACAATGAGCAGTTCTTC. Full variable domain (rest looked up from reference TRBV11-3 and TRBJ2-1): EAGVVQSPRYKIIEKKQPVAFWCNPISGHNTLYWYLQNLGQGPELLIRYENEEAVDDSQLPKDRFSAERLKGVDSTLKIQPAELGDSAVYLCASSLVGGASGTYNEQFFGPGTRLTVL.

This clonotype showed up many times. The rearrangement uses TRBV30 and TRBJ1-3, with D unclear. Deletions cut 7 bases from V and 0 bases from J, with 22 bases between. The CDR3 sequence is 17 residues long. Germline CDR1 and CDR2: GTSNPN and SVGIG (reference sequence). The CDR3 loop reads CASLEAPGPFSGNTIYF. In DNA, the CDR3 is TGTGCCTCCCTCGAGGCCCCGGGTCCCTTCTCTGGAAACACCATATATTTT.

This clonotype was seen more than once but under ten times. This chain connects TRBV6-2 or TRBV6-3 to TRBJ2-2; TRBD2 matches 7 bases. The V gene's germline CDR1 is MNHEY and CDR2 SVGEGT. CDR3 length: 17 residues. With V trimmed by 3 bases and J by 2 bases, 9 bases remained unmatched. CDR3 loop: CASSYDWAGDNTGELFF. CDR3 sequence (DNA): TGTGCCAGCAGTTATGATTGGGCGGGAGATAACACCGGGGAGCTGTTTTTT.

This clonotype was seen more than once but under ten times. This may stem from a read error, because a much larger clone lies one nucleotide away. J is TRBJ2-1 and V is TRBV11-2; 9 bases match TRBD2. Germline assignment: CDR1 SGHAT and CDR2 FQNNGV. The CDR3 has 16 residues. The CDR3 protein is CASSLVPSGIYNEQLF. The CDR3 DNA reads TGTGCCAGCAGCTTAGTGCCTAGCGGGATATACAATGAGCAGCTCTTC.

Many counts were recorded for this clonotype. This sequence joins TRBV10-3 and TRBJ1-2; no definite D call. Germline CDR1 ENHRY, CDR2 SYGVKD. V gave up 4 bases and J gave up 4 bases, with 16 bases separating them. This CDR3 region has 15 residues. CDR3 region: CAISGKGRNFYGYTF. As DNA, the CDR3 is TGTGCCATCAGTGGAAAAGGGAGGAACTTCTATGGCTACACCTTC.

The chain joins TRBV6-5 to TRBJ2-3, with D possibly TRBD2 on 5 matching bases. The CDR3 loop spans 16 amino acids. The V gene's germline CDR1 is MNHEY and CDR2 SVGAGI. V was clipped by 6 bases and J by 1 base, with 17 bases between them. Here the CDR3 reads CASRREYSLGTDTQYF. In DNA form, the CDR3 reads TGTGCCAGCAGGAGGGAATACTCCCTCGGCACAGATACGCAGTATTTT.

There are many counts of this clonotype. The chain couples TRBV20-1 to TRBJ2-3; 9 bases line up with TRBD2. CDR3 length: 14 residues. In germline, CDR1 is DFQATT, CDR2 SNEGSKA (reference sequence). V trimming: 6 bases; J trimming: 9 bases; junction bases outside the gene matches: 13. The CDR3, as DNA: TGCAGTGCCGGAATGACTAGCGGCCCCCTCACGCAGTATTTT. The encoded protein is CSAGMTSGPLTQYF.

This clonotype was counted at least ten times. The J gene is TRBJ2-7, the V gene TRBV5-1; no clear D. The CDR3 consists of 13 residues. V gave up 0 bases and J gave up 3 bases, with 7 bases separating them. From germline, CDR1 is SGHRS and CDR2 YFSETQ. The CDR3, as DNA: TGCGCCAGCAGCTTGGACCCCGACTACGAGCAGTACTTC. This translates into CASSLDPDYEQYF.

This clonotype was observed many times. The J gene is TRBJ2-7, the V gene TRBV28, with a weak D call TRBD1 (6 bases). Trimming stripped 6 bases from V and 4 bases from J, with 16 bases between. This CDR3 spans 14 amino acids. CDR1 and CDR2 from the germline V gene are MDHEN and SYDVKM. The CDR3 nucleotides are TGTGCCAGCAGCCTCCGGGACACCTTTTACGAGCAGTACTTC. Amino acids: CASSLRDTFYEQYF. Using reference TRBV28 and TRBJ2-7 for the parts outside the CDR3, the full variable domain is DVKVTQSSRYLVKRTGEKVFLECVQDMDHENMFWYRQDPGLGLRLIYFSYDVKMKEKGDIPEGYSVSREKKERFSLILESASTNQTSMYLCASSLRDTFYEQYFGPGTRLTVT.

This clonotype has a count of ten or more. The rearrangement links TRBV28 to TRBJ2-7; TRBD2 is a possible D gene (5 bases). The CDR3 spans 14 residues. Germline assignment: CDR1 MDHEN and CDR2 SYDVKM. Trimming cost V 3 bases and J 2 bases, with 11 bases left between them. The CDR3 loop reads CASSFDYFAYEQYF. CDR3 DNA sequence: TGTGCCAGCAGTTTTGACTATTTCGCCTACGAGCAGTACTTC.